This TCR beta chain was sequenced for a study of regulatory T cells in long-lasting Graves disease. General study results and limits: The study examined only peripheral blood, not thyroid tissue.

Time point defined: newly diagnosed GD, antithyroid drugs for less than 3 months. PBMCs were the source of the RNA used for TCR sequencing. Investigators prepared the TCR beta libraries by applying iRepertoire HTBI primers and Arm-PCR of CDR3 regions. TCRdb ran MiXCR on the multiplex PCR reads and lists one entry per CDR3 protein. The sample records about 560,000 distinct CDR3 sequences, about 16% being singletons. Trimming took off 4 bases at V and 9 bases at J, with 13 bases between the two ends. The CDR3 runs 13 residues. The V gene's germline CDR1 is SGHTA and CDR2 FQGNSA. A note on this clonotype: Its antigen is not identified. A far larger clone is one nucleotide away, so this likely arose from a read error.

The same data also went into a second study, on T cells in Graves' hyperthyroidism and ophthalmopathy. Turning to that study: The HTBI primer set drove a first-round RT-PCR of the TCR CDR3.

The V and J genes are TRBV7-2 and TRBJ2-1, with no clear D. Sample: peripheral blood mononuclear cells (PBMCs), taken at new diagnosis, from a patient treated with antithyroid drugs. The sequence derives from a man between 18 and 29 years old with Graves disease. The CDR3 region has the DNA TGTGCCAGCAGCTCTGACCCCCATGGTGAGCAGTTCTTC. Protein: CASSSDPHGEQFF.